The clone carrying this T cell receptor beta chain was counted many times. Antigen specificity is unknown. The investigators amplified TCR beta CDR3 regions from RNA transcripts. The TCR CDR3 first-round RT-PCR relied on the HTBI primer set. One entry per CDR3 protein, called by TCRdb with MiXCR from the multiplex PCR reads. This table has about 350,000 distinct CDR3 sequences, roughly 13% appearing once. This sample stems from a study of T cells in Graves' hyperthyroidism and ophthalmopathy. On the study more broadly: Upon initial diagnosis and before any treatment, peripheral blood was collected.

Overall study findings and caveats: It was a median about 7.1 months before onset that the model predicted ophthalmopathy.

Among ophthalmopathy patients, the Clinical Activity Score reached at least 3, the NOSPECS grade reached at least 4, and duration remained under 3 months. The diagnoses drew upon clinical symptoms, serum thyroxine and TRAb, thyroid ultrasound and orbital computed tomography. The receptor comes from a woman in her thirties or forties with Graves' ophthalmopathy. Sequenced: blood.

The DNA for the CDR3 is TGCAGCGCCCAGGGAGGCCAGGGGGGCGAAAAACTGTTTTTT. This encodes CSAQGGQGGEKLFF. The genes are TRBV29-1 and TRBJ1-4, with 7 nucleotides matching TRBD1. Trimming cost V 7 bases and J 8 bases; bases outside gene matches: 13. The CDR3 is 14 amino acids. Germline CDR1 SQVTM, CDR2 ANQGSEA.